The subject of this entry is one T cell receptor beta chain. What it binds is unknown. These data belong to a study of cytomegalovirus exposure and HLA in healthy donors. Points from the study as a whole: A previous analysis found most TCR beta V segments productive roughly 87% or roughly 30% of the time.

The V gene's germline CDR1 is ENHRY and CDR2 SYGVKD. The CDR3 loop spans 16 amino acids. Trimming took off 3 bases at V and 3 bases at J, with 15 bases between the two ends. This PCR relied on a set of 60 Vbeta primers and 13 Jbeta primers. Here immunoSEQ multiplex PCR was the method, and the copy in TCRdb shows in-frame clones only, minus some. The sample consists of about 78,000 clones, approximately 57% of them appearing once. The rearrangement joins TRBV10-3 to TRBJ1-3; the D is unclear. This TCR was sampled from a man aged 25 to 45 in good health and CMV-seropositive. Sequencing used PBMCs. CDR3 loop: CAISDFGKRGGNTIYF. The CDR3 DNA reads TGTGCCATCAGTGATTTTGGGAAACGGGGTGGAAACACCATATATTTT.